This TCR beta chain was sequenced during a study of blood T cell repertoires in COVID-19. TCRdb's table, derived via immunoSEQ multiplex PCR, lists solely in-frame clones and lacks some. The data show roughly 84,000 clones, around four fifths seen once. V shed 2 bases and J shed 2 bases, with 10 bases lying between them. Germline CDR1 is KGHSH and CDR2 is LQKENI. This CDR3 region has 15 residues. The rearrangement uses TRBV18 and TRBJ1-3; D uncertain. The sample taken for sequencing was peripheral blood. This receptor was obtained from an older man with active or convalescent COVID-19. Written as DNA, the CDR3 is TGTGCCAGCTCACCATTTGAGGATGCTGGAAACACCATATATTTT. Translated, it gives CASSPFEDAGNTIYF.